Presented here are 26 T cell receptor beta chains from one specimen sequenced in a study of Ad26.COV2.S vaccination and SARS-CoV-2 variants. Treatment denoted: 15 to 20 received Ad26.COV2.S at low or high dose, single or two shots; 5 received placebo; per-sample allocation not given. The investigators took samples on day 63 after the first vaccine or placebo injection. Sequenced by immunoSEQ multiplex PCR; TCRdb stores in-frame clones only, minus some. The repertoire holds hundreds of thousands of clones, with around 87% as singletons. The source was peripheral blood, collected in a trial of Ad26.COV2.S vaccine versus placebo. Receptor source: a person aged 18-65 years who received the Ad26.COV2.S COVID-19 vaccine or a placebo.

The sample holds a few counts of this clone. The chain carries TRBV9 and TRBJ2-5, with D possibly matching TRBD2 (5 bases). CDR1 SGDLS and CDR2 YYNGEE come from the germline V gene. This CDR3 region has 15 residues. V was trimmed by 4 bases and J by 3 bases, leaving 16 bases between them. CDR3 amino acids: CASSSITGREETQYF. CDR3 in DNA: TGTGCCAGCAGCTCCATTACGGGGAGAGAAGAGACCCAGTACTTC.

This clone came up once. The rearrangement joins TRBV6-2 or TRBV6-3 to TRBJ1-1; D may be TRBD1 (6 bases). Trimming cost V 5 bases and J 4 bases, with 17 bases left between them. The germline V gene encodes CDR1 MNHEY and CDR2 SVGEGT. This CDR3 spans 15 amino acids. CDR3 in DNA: TGTGCCAGCAGTCTCGAGGGGGGAATGATCACTGAAGCTTTCTTT. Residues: CASSLEGGMITEAFF.

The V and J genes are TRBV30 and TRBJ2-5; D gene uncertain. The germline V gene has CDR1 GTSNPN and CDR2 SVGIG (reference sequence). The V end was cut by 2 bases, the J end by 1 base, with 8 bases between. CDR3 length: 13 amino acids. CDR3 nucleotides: TGTGCCTGGAGTCCCGGAGCCCAAGAGACCCAGTACTTC. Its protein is CAWSPGAQETQYF. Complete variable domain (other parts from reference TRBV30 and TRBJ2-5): SQTIHQWPATLVQPVGSPLSLECTVEGTSNPNLYWYRQAAGRGLQLLFYSVGIGQISSEVPQNLSASRPQDRQFILSSKKLLLSDSGFYLCAWSPGAQETQYFGPGTRLLVL.

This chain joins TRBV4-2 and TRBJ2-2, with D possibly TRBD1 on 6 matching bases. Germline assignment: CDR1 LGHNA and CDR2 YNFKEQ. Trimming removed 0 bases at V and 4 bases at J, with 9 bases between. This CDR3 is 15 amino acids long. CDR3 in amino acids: CASSQEPRGTGELFF. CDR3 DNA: TGTGCCAGCAGCCAAGAGCCCAGGGGCACCGGGGAGCTGTTTTTT.

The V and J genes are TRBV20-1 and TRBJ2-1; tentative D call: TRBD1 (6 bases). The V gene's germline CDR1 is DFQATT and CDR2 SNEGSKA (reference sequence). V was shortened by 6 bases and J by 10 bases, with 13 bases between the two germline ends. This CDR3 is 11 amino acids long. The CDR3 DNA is TGCAGTGCAAACAGGGTCTCAGAGCAGTTCTTC. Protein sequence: CSANRVSEQFF.

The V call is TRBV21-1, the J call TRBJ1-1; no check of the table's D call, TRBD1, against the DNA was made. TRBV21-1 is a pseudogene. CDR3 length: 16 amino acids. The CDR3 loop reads CASSKVGTGGPTEAFF. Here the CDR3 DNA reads TGTGCCAGCAGCAAGGTAGGGACAGGGGGCCCTACTGAAGCTTTCTTT.

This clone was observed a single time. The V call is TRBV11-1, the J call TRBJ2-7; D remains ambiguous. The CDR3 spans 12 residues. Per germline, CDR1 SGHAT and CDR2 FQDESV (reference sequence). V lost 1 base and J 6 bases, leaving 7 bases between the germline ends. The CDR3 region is CASSLVVGEQYF. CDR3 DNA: TGTGCCAGCAGCTTAGTTGTGGGCGAGCAGTACTTC.

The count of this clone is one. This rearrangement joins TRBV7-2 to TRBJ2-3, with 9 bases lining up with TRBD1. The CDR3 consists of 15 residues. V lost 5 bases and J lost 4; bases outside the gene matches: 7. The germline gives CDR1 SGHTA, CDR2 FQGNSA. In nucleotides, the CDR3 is TGTGCCAGCAGCGACTCCGGGACAGGGTCAGATACGCAGTATTTT. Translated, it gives CASSDSGTGSDTQYF.

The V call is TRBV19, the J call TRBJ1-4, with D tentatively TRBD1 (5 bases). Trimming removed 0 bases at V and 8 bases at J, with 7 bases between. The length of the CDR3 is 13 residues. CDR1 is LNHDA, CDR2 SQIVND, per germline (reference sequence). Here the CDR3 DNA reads TGTGCCAGTAGTATAGAGGGGGAAGAAAAACTGTTTTTT. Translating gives CASSIEGEEKLFF. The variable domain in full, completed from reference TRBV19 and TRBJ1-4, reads DGGITQSPKYLFRKEGQNVTLSCEQNLNHDAMYWYRQDPGQGLRLIYYSQIVNDFQKGDIAEGYSVSREKKESFPLTVTSAQKNPTAFYLCASSIEGEEKLFFGSGTQLSVL.

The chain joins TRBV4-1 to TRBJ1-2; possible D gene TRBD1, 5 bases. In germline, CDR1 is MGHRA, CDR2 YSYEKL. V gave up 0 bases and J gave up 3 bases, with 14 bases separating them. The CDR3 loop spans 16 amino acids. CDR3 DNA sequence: TGCGCCAGCAGCCAAGAAGCCCCTCAGGGAGACTATGGCTACACCTTC. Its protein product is CASSQEAPQGDYGYTF.

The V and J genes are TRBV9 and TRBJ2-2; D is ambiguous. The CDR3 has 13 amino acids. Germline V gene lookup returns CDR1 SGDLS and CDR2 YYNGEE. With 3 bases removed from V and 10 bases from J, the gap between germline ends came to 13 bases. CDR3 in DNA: TGTGCCAGCAGCGAGACGACTTCTTCGGAGCTGTTTTTT. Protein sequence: CASSETTSSELFF. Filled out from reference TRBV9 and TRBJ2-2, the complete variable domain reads DSGVTQTPKHLITATGQRVTLRCSPRSGDLSVYWYQQSLDQGLQFLIQYYNGEERAKGNILERFSAQQFPDLHSELNLSSLELGDSALYFCASSETTSSELFFGEGSRLTVL.

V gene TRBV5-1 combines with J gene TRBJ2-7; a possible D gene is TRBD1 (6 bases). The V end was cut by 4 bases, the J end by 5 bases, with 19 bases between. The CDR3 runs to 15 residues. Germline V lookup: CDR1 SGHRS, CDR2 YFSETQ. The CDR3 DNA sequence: TGCGCCAGCAGCCCCAGTAAGGGGGACGTGGACGAGCAGTACTTC. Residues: CASSPSKGDVDEQYF.

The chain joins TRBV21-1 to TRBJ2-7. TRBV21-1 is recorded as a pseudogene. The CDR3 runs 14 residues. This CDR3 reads CASSKGRGPREQYF. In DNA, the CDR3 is TGTGCCAGCAGCAAAGGACGGGGGCCGCGCGAGCAGTACTTC.

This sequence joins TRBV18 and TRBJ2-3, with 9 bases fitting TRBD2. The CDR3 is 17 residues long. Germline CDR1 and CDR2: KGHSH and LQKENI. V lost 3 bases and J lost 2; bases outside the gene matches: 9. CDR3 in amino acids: CASSPPGAGGFTDTQYF. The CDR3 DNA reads TGTGCCAGCTCACCCCCCGGAGCGGGGGGTTTCACAGATACGCAGTATTTT.

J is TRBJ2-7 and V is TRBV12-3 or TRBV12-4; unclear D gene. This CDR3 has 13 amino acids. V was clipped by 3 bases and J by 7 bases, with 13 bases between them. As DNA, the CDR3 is TGTGCCAGCAGTTTTGAGACATCCACGGAGCAGTACTTC. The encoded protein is CASSFETSTEQYF.

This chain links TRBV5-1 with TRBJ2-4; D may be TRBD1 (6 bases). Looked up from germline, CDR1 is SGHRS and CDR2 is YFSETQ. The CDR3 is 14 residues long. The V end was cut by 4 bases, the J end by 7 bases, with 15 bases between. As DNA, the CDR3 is TGCGCCAGCAGCCCGGGACATCCCCCCAACATTCAGTACTTC. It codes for CASSPGHPPNIQYF. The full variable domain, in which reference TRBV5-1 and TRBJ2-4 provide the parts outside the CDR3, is KAGVTQTPRYLIKTRGQQVTLSCSPISGHRSVSWYQQTPGQGLQFLFEYFSETQRNKGNFPGRFSGRQFSNSRSEMNVSTLELGDSALYLCASSPGHPPNIQYFGAGTRLSVL.

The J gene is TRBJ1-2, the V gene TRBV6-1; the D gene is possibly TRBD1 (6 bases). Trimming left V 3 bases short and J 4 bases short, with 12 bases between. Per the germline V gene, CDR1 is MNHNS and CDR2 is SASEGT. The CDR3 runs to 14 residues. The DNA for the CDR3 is TGTGCCAGCAGTGAGTGGGGGCTAGGCTATGGCTACACCTTC. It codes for CASSEWGLGYGYTF.

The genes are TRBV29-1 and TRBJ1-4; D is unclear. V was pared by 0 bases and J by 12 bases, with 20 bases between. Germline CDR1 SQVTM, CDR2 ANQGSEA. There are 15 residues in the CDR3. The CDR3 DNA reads TGCAGCGTTGAAGATGGGAGCTTGTCAGGAGGTCAACTGTTTTTT. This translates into CSVEDGSLSGGQLFF.

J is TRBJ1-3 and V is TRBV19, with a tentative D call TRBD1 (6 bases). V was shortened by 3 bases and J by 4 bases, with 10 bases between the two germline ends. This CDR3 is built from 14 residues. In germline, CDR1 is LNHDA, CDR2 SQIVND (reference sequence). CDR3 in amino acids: CASSIEGQGNTIYF. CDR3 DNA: TGTGCCAGTAGTATTGAAGGACAGGGAAACACCATATATTTT.

CDR3 region: CASSSPGDELFF. The CDR3 DNA follows: TGTGCCAGCAGCTCCCCGGGGGATGAGCTGTTTTTT. The chain has TRBV7-9 and TRBJ2-2; D may be TRBD2 (6 bases). Trimming removed 4 bases from V and 11 bases from J, with 11 bases in between. The CDR3 is 12 residues long. Germline V gene data show CDR1 as SEHNR and CDR2 as FQNEAQ (reference sequence).

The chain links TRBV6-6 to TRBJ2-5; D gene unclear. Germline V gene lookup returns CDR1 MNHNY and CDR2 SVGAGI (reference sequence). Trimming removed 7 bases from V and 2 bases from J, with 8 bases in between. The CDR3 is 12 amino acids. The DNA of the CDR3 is TGTGCCAGCAATCACTGGCAAGAGACCCAGTACTTC. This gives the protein CASNHWQETQYF.

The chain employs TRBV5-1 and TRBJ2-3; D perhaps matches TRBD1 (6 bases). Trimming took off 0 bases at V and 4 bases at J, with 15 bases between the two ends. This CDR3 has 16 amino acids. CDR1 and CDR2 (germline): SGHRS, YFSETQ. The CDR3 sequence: CASSLEGQAGADTQYF. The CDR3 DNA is TGCGCCAGCAGCTTGGAAGGGCAGGCAGGGGCAGATACGCAGTATTTT.

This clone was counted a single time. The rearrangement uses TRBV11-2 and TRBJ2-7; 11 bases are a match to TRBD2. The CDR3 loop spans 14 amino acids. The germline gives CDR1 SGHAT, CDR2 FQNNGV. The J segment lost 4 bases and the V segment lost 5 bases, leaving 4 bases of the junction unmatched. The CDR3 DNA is TGTGCCAGCAGCGCCACTAGCGGGGGTTACGAGCAGTACTTC. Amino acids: CASSATSGGYEQYF. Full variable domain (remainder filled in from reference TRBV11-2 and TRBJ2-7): EAGVAQSPRYKIIEKRQSVAFWCNPISGHATLYWYQQILGQGPKLLIQFQNNGVVDDSQLPKDRFSAERLKGVDSTLKIQPAKLEDSAVYLCASSATSGGYEQYFGPGTRLTVT.

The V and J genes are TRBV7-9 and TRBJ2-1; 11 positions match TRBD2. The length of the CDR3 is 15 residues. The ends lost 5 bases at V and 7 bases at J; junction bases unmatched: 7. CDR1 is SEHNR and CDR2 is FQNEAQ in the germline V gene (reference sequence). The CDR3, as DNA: TGTGCCAGCAGCCTGGGACTAGCGGCGAGGAATGAGCAGTTCTTC. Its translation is CASSLGLAARNEQFF.

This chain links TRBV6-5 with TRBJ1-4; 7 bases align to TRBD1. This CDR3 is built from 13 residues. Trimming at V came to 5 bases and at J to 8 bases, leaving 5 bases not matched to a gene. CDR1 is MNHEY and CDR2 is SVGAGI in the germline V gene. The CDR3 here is CASSRQGWEKLFF. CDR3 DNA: TGTGCCAGCAGTCGACAGGGATGGGAAAAACTGTTTTTT.

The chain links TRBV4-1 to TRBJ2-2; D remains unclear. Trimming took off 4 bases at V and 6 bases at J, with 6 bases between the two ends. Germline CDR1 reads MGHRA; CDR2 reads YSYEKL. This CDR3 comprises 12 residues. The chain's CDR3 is CASSLRSGELFF. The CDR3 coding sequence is TGCGCCAGCAGCCTTAGGTCCGGGGAGCTGTTTTTT.